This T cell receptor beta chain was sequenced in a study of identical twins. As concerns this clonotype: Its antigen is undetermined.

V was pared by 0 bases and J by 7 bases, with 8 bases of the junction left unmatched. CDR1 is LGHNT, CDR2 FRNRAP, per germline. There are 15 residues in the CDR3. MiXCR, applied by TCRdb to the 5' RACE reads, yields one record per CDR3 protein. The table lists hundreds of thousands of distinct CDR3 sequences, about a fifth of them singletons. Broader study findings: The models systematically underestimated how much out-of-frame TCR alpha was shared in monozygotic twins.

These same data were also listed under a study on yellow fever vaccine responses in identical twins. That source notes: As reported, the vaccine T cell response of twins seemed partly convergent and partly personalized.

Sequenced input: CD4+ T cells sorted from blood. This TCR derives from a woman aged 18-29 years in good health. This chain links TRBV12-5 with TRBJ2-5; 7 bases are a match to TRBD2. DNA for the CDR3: TGTGCTAGTGGTTTGGTCCTGGAGGGGAGGGGGACCCAGTACTTC. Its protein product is CASGLVLEGRGTQYF.